The rows below give T cell receptor beta chains drawn from one sample of a study of blood T cell repertoires in COVID-19. Some clones are missing from TCRdb's copy, which holds only in-frame ones; the method was immunoSEQ multiplex PCR. This table has over 90,000 clones, around 87% appearing once. Sequencing used peripheral blood. The source of these receptors is a human donor in a cohort sampled during active COVID-19. Each CDR3 is given with its conserved first and last residue. A D gene is named only where the DNA matches it firmly. The size of a clone is reported for some rows only, either as once, few or many, or as a class for expanded clones.

size,D,J,V,DNA,CDR3
.,.,TRBJ1-2,TRBV19,TGTGCCAGTAGTATAGTCCCTCATGGCTACACCTTC,CASSIVPHGYTF
.,.,TRBJ1-2,TRBV19,TGTGCCGCCCCCTCGGGGGATGACTATGGCTACACCTTC,CAAPSGDDYGYTF
.,TRBD1,TRBJ1-5,TRBV5-1,TGCGCCAGCAGCTTGGCTGAGGGGGCGGGACAGCCCCAGCATTTT,CASSLAEGAGQPQHF
.,.,TRBJ1-2,TRBV3-1/TRBV3-2,TGTGCCAGCAGCCATGGGGAGATGGGTGGCTACACCTTC,CASSHGEMGGYTF
.,.,TRBJ2-7,TRBV12-3/TRBV12-4,TGTGCCAGCAGTTTAACAGGTCCCGAGCAGTACTTC,CASSLTGPEQYF
once,TRBD2,TRBJ2-2,TRBV7-6,TGTGCCAGCAGCTTAGGCGCGGGGGGGCCCGGGGAGCTGTTTTTT,CASSLGAGGPGELFF
.,.,TRBJ1-1,TRBV28,TGTGCCAGCAGTTTAAGTGTAGTGATCGAAGCTTTCTTT,CASSLSVVIEAFF
.,TRBD2,TRBJ2-1,TRBV6-2/TRBV6-3,TGTGCCAGCACCCCGGGGGGAACAAATGAGCAGTTCTTC,CASTPGGTNEQFF
.,TRBD1,TRBJ1-1,TRBV5-1,TGCGCCAGCAGCCCCGGGACAGTTCACACTGAAGCTTTCTTT,CASSPGTVHTEAFF
.,TRBD1,TRBJ1-1,TRBV12-3/TRBV12-4,TGTGCCAGCAGTACCGACAGGGGGCTTGGAGCTTTCTTT,CASSTDRGLGAFF
.,TRBD1,TRBJ1-2,TRBV7-2,TGTGCCAGCAGACAAAAAGTAGGGGGCGCCATGGGCTACACCTTC,CASRQKVGGAMGYTF
.,TRBD1,TRBJ1-2,TRBV2,TGTGCCAGACAGGGGGCTAGTGGCTACACCTTC,CARQGASGYTF
.,TRBD1,TRBJ1-2,TRBV9,TGTGCCAGCAGCGGTCACAGGGGTAGGGCGGATGGCTACACCTTC,CASSGHRGRADGYTF
.,TRBD2,TRBJ2-5,TRBV3-1/TRBV3-2,TGTGCCAGCAGCCAAGGGACTAGCGGGGGAGAGACCCAGTACTTC,CASSQGTSGGETQYF
.,.,TRBJ1-3,TRBV6-5,TGTGCCAGCAGCCTAGTCCCACGGGGAAACACCATATATTTT,CASSLVPRGNTIYF
.,.,TRBJ2-6,TRBV7-3,TGTGCCAGCAGCCGTAATACAGGCTCTGGGGCCAACGTCCTGACTTTC,CASSRNTGSGANVLTF
.,.,TRBJ1-5,TRBV29-1,TGCAGCGTTTGGTCGGGGGGCAATCAGCCCCAGCATTTT,CSVWSGGNQPQHF
.,TRBD1,TRBJ2-1,TRBV7-9,TGTGCCAGCAGCTTAGTTTGGACAGGGGGCTACAATGAGCAGTTCTTC,CASSLVWTGGYNEQFF
.,.,TRBJ2-7,TRBV2,TGTGCCAGCAGTGAACTGGACTACTCCTACGAGCAGTACTTC,CASSELDYSYEQYF
.,TRBD1,TRBJ2-5,TRBV5-1,TGCGCCAGCAGTCCTACAGGGGGATTAGAGGAGACCCAGTACTTC,CASSPTGGLEETQYF
.,.,TRBJ2-7,TRBV6-6,TGTGCCAGCAGTGACCGACAGGTCCCCTCCTACGAGCAGTACTTC,CASSDRQVPSYEQYF
.,.,TRBJ1-3,TRBV28,TGTGCCAGCAGTCGTGGAGGCTCTGGAAACACCATATATTTT,CASSRGGSGNTIYF
few,TRBD2,TRBJ2-7,TRBV7-2,TGTGCCAGCAGCTTTAATAGCGGGGGAGTCGAGCAGTACTTC,CASSFNSGGVEQYF
.,.,TRBJ2-3,TRBV29-1,TGCAGCGTCGGGGACGGGACTTCCACAGATACGCAGTATTTT,CSVGDGTSTDTQYF
.,.,TRBJ1-4,TRBV30,TGTGCCTGGAGTGCCCAGACTACCGGAAAACTGTTTTTT,CAWSAQTTGKLFF
.,.,TRBJ2-2,TRBV7-6,TGTGCCAGCAGCTTAAAAGGGGCCAGTACCGGGGAGCTGTTTTTT,CASSLKGASTGELFF
.,TRBD2,TRBJ2-2,TRBV7-8,TGTGCCAGCAGCTCGGGACTAGCGAGGTCCGGGGAGCTGTTTTTT,CASSSGLARSGELFF
.,TRBD2,TRBJ2-1,TRBV7-8,TGTGCCAGCAGCCTAGCCCCCGGGACTAGGAACAATGAGCAGTTCTTC,CASSLAPGTRNNEQFF
.,.,TRBJ2-7,TRBV2,TGTGCCAGCACCCAGTTGTCCTACGAGCAGTACTTC,CASTQLSYEQYF
few,.,TRBJ1-2,TRBV6-2/TRBV6-3,TGTGCCAGCAGTTACCCGGGACACAACTATGGCTACACCTTC,CASSYPGHNYGYTF
.,TRBD1,TRBJ2-5,TRBV7-9,TGTGCCAGCAGCTCTACGGGACAGGGAGAAGAGACCCAGTACTTC,CASSSTGQGEETQYF
.,TRBD1,TRBJ2-7,TRBV28,TGTGCCAGCAGTACACAGGGGAACGAGCAGTACTTC,CASSTQGNEQYF
.,TRBD1,TRBJ2-1,TRBV18,TGTGCCAGCTCACCTTACCCGGGACAGGCCGTATACAATGAGCAGTTCTTC,CASSPYPGQAVYNEQFF
.,TRBD2,TRBJ2-5,TRBV10-3,TGTGCCATCTCACTAGCGGGGGGTTATGAGACCCAGTACTTC,CAISLAGGYETQYF
.,.,TRBJ2-2,TRBV5-1,TGCGCCAGCAGCTTGGACTTCGGGGAGCTGTTTTTT,CASSLDFGELFF
.,TRBD1,TRBJ1-2,TRBV2,TGTGCCAGCATGGGACAGGGGACGAGCAACTATGGCTACACCTTC,CASMGQGTSNYGYTF
few,TRBD1,TRBJ1-1,TRBV24-1,TGTGCCACCAGTGACTCCGGGACAGGGTCAAAGGCTGAAGCTTTCTTT,CATSDSGTGSKAEAFF
.,TRBD1,TRBJ1-5,TRBV9,TGTGCCAGCAGCGGACAGGGGGGAGTGCCCCAGCATTTT,CASSGQGGVPQHF
few,.,TRBJ1-2,TRBV20-1,TGCAGTGCTGGGGGGGGAACCCTCACCTTC,CSAGGGTLTF
.,.,TRBJ2-7,TRBV12-3/TRBV12-4,TGTGCCAGCAGTTTAGCAATCGGGGACGAGCAGTACTTC,CASSLAIGDEQYF
.,.,TRBJ1-4,TRBV19,TGTGCCAGTAGTCCCCGACAGGCCCTGGGGGAAAAACTGTTTTTT,CASSPRQALGEKLFF
few,TRBD1,TRBJ1-6,TRBV7-9,TGTGCCAGCAGCGTGGAACCGGGACAGAGTACCCTCCACTTT,CASSVEPGQSTLHF
.,.,TRBJ2-7,TRBV18,TGTGCCAGCTCAGGGCAGAACTCCTACGAGCAGTACTTC,CASSGQNSYEQYF